Listed below are T cell receptor beta chains from one sample, sequenced in a study of PD-1 blockade in classical Hodgkin lymphoma. Assay used: immunoSEQ multiplex PCR; TCRdb lists only in-frame clones, some missing. This table holds 30,000 or so clones, roughly 82% found once. The input for sequencing was peripheral blood mononuclear cells (PBMCs), taken before the fourth cycle of nivolumab. These receptors were obtained from a human donor with classical Hodgkin lymphoma. Both conserved end residues are part of each CDR3. A D gene is named only where the DNA matches it firmly. A row's size may be missing; if present it is once, few, many or a size class.

>-|TRBJ1-2|TRBV2|TRBD1
TGTGCCAGCAGTGGGGCAGGGGGGGCTCTTAACTATGGCTACACCTTC
CASSGAGGALNYGYTF
>once|TRBJ1-3|TRBV19|-
TGTGCCAGTAGTATCCCGGTCACCTCGGGGGGAAACACCATATATTTT
CASSIPVTSGGNTIYF
>-|TRBJ1-1|TRBV6-4|-
TGTGCCAGCAGTGCGGGGGCGCGGACTGAAGCTTTCTTT
CASSAGARTEAFF
>once|TRBJ1-4|TRBV5-1|-
TGCGCCAGCAGCCCCGACGGTGGTGAAAAACTGTTTTTT
CASSPDGGEKLFF
>-|TRBJ2-3|TRBV2|TRBD2
TGTGCCAGCAGTCGGAGCGGGGGGCCCCTTAGCACAGATACGCAGTATTTT
CASSRSGGPLSTDTQYF
>-|TRBJ2-1|TRBV18|-
TGTGCCAGCTCACCAGATCAAAACGGGGCCCAGTTCTTC
CASSPDQNGAQFF
>few|TRBJ2-3|TRBV5-5|TRBD2
TGTGCCAGCAGCTTCCAGCGGGGACGCACAGATACGCAGTATTTT
CASSFQRGRTDTQYF
>-|TRBJ2-3|TRBV7-2|TRBD2
TGTGCCAGCAGCCAACGGGGGGGCCACACAGATACGCAGTATTTT
CASSQRGGHTDTQYF
>-|TRBJ2-1|TRBV4-3|TRBD2
TGCGCCAGCAGCCAAGGAATACTAGCGGAGTACAATGAGCAGTTCTTC
CASSQGILAEYNEQFF
>once|TRBJ2-1|TRBV10-3|TRBD2
TGTGCCGCCCTACCTGCGGGGGGGAGGGGAGATGAGCAGTTCTTC
CAALPAGGRGDEQFF
>once|TRBJ1-2|TRBV28|-
TGTGCCAGCAGTTTGTCGTCGGGCACCTCGTATGGCTACACCTTC
CASSLSSGTSYGYTF
>-|TRBJ2-7|TRBV4-1|-
TGCGCCAGCAGCCAAGCAGATGTTGGTGGCGCTCTGAACGAGCAGTACTTC
CASSQADVGGALNEQYF
>-|TRBJ2-3|TRBV30|-
TGTGCCTGGTCGACTCACAGGATAGATACGCAGTATTTT
CAWSTHRIDTQYF
>-|TRBJ1-1|TRBV5-5|TRBD1
TGTGCCAGCAGCTTTACAGGGGGTAACACTGAAGCTTTCTTT
CASSFTGGNTEAFF